Listed below are T cell receptor beta chains from one sample, sequenced in a study of cytotoxic CD8 clonotypes in ibrutinib-treated CLL. Sequencing was performed with immunoSEQ multiplex PCR; in TCRdb, only in-frame clones are kept and a portion is missing. Here the sample spans nearly 300,000 clones, around 77% being singletons. The specimen comprised PBMCs, sampled at disease progression, from a patient treated with ibrutinib. These receptors all come from a human donor with chronic lymphocytic leukemia. Both conserved end residues are part of each CDR3. Each record gives: V gene, CDR3 protein.

TRBV29-1 | CSTTSGPRLSYNEQFF
TRBV15 | CATSPDRVGGYTF
TRBV7-9 | CASSLLAISYTF
TRBV2 | CASSVRGTLNEQFF
TRBV6-6 | CASSRQGTYEQYF
TRBV28 | CASRGTGGYEQYF
TRBV10-3 | CAISEAGQGRNEQYF
TRBV15 | CATSQDYTDTQYF
TRBV7-9 | CASSLERLNRYSPLHF
TRBV6-1 | CASSPLAYEQYF
TRBV18 | CASSLAGQQETQYF
TRBV19 | CASSKPRDSENTEAFF
TRBV18 | CASSTQGLVPSYEQYF
TRBV7-8 | CASSLESSGRYNEQFF
TRBV7-2 | CASSLTGLAGVGELFF
TRBV6-5 | CASSYHEVGGSETQYF
TRBV7-6 | CASSSSLSGRGDNEQFF
TRBV5-4 | CASSLRDRGGQYF
TRBV19 | CASSILGQGTDTQYF
TRBV16 | CASSQDRVNTEAFF
TRBV27 | CASRRVRNTDTQYF
TRBV5-1 | CASSSRTGWTGANVLTF
TRBV19 | CASSIVYSNQPQHF
TRBV18 | CASSLGILGNEQFF
TRBV25-1 | CASRTTSPGNQPQHF
TRBV6-5 | CASSPLAGVGEQYF
TRBV18 | CASSPLDTNYGYTF
TRBV29-1 | CSVEEGTPYEQYF
TRBV18 | CASSLGLVRETQYF
TRBV7-2 | CASSPSGTKYEQYF
TRBV7-2 | CASSLAGARYYGYTF
TRBV6-1 | CASSDSPGRYSYEQYF
TRBV27 | CASRIGVYNEQFF
TRBV9 | CASSGAGVTDTQYF
TRBV5-4 | CASTPVFGSDSYEQYF
TRBV2 | CASSGRGGYHSYEQYF
TRBV7-2 | CASSFKGVAGELFF
TRBV11-2 | CASSLEGAGMYGYTF
TRBV7-9 | CASSPFLQGSTGELFF
TRBV7-9 | CASSSDRTNYGYTF
TRBV7-8 | CASLPWSGQNTEAFF
TRBV19 | CASSIRTETNTEAFF
TRBV19 | CASSIGGAVEGWEKLFF
TRBV27 | CASRLGGKGQPQHF
TRBV29-1 | CSIGHGGSYEQYF